This T cell receptor (beta chain) was recovered during a study of a mutant IDH1 vaccine in newly diagnosed glioma. Germline CDR1 and CDR2: MGHRA and YSYEKL. The germline V and J ends were trimmed by 0 bases and 4 bases, with 4 bases remaining between them. The CDR3 runs 13 residues. For this clone: The antigen remains unidentified.

Produced via immunoSEQ multiplex PCR; TCRdb's table is partial and in-frame only. The table has 35,000 to 50,000 clones, 85% to 95% seen once. Time point specified: week 35, safety follow-up. With topical imiquimod, each dose of the vaccine consisted of 300 ug of mutant IDH1 20-mer peptide. The sequence derives from a middle-aged man with glioma. V usage is TRBV4-1 and J usage is TRBJ2-1; D gene unclear. This sample comprised PBMCs, obtained from a glioma patient whose treatment included an IDH1 peptide vaccine. CDR3 amino acids: CASSQEVYNEQFF. CDR3 bases: TGCGCCAGCAGCCAAGAGGTATACAATGAGCAGTTCTTC.